This TCR beta chain originates from a study of T cells expressing NK-cell markers. Notes on the study in general: Among a few donors, these clonotypes also ranked first in the CD3+CD56-NKG2C+ fraction.

The CDR3 has 11 residues. Germline CDR1 DFQATT, CDR2 SNEGSKA (reference sequence). With UMIs, 5'RACE template switching was used to make TCR beta cDNA. TCRdb derives one entry per CDR3 protein from the 5' RACE reads, leaving out DNA. Recorded for this sample: about 410,000 distinct CDR3 sequences. Note on this clonotype: Its target is unknown.

The chain combines TRBV20-1 with TRBJ1-4; the TRBD1 assignment by TCRdb is unverifiable without DNA. The sequence was obtained from a woman aged 45-60 years in good health. The specimen sequenced was blood T cells: a sorted CD56 or NKG2C T cell subset, CD4+ or CD8+ T cells, or bulk PBMC T cells (not recorded which). The CDR3 region is CSASQGVKLFF.